The T cell receptor (beta chain) described here comes from a study of OX40 agonist ivuxolimab in advanced cancers. CDR1 is SGHRS, CDR2 YFSETQ, per germline. Trimming pared 0 bases from V and 3 bases from J, leaving 13 bases between. The CDR3 sequence is 15 residues long. Assay: immunoSEQ multiplex PCR; the TCRdb copy retains only in-frame clones and omits some. The sample has approximately 82,000 clones, around 88% seen once; the top ten hold less than 0.85%. The input for sequencing was CD4+ or CD8+ T cells sorted from blood, taken in a trial of the OX40 agonist ivuxolimab. The source of this sequence is an adult with an advanced solid tumor such as melanoma, head and neck, liver or kidney cancer. This chain links TRBV5-1 with TRBJ2-7; D remains ambiguous. CDR3 nucleotides: TGCGCCAGCAGCTTGGAGGGCCAGAATTTCTACGAGCAGTACTTC. Translation: CASSLEGQNFYEQYF.